The 19 T cell receptor beta chains presented below share a single source sample, sequenced in a study of shared clonotypes between healthy human individuals. Using immunoSEQ multiplex PCR, the repertoire was profiled, and TCRdb retains in-frame clones only, with some absent. Of approximately 2.5 million clones listed, roughly 93% are singletons. Sequencing was done on a sample of naive CD4+ T cells from PBMCs. Subset in this sample: CD45RA+ positively selected. The receptors shown here come from a man aged 18 to 30 in good health. Some clones in this sample may be carry-over from other donors' samples.

J is TRBJ2-7 and V is TRBV27; 10 bases agree with TRBD1. The CDR3 is made up of 16 amino acids. Trimming cost V 5 bases and J 8 bases; bases outside gene matches: 15. From germline, CDR1 is MNHEY and CDR2 SMNVEV (reference sequence). The CDR3, as DNA: TGTGCCAGCAGTACACTTTCCGACAGGGGGCGCTTCCAGCAGTACTTC. Translating it yields CASSTLSDRGRFQQYF.

This chain links TRBV7-2 with TRBJ2-7; TRBD2 aligns across 9 bases. The V gene end was trimmed by 0 bases and the J gene end by 2 bases; junction bases not matched to a gene: 8. CDR1 is SGHTA, CDR2 FQGNSA, per germline. This CDR3 spans 17 amino acids. The CDR3 sequence: CASSLAGTSGLPYEQYF. CDR3 nucleotide sequence: TGTGCCAGCAGCTTAGCAGGCACTAGCGGGCTTCCCTACGAGCAGTACTTC.

This clone appeared a single time. The chain is built from TRBV28 and TRBJ2-1; no definite D call. V was shortened by 2 bases and J by 9 bases, with 14 bases between the two germline ends. The V gene's germline CDR1 is MDHEN and CDR2 SYDVKM. The CDR3 sequence is 14 residues long. The CDR3 protein is CASSLLHLPPEQFF. CDR3 in DNA: TGTGCCAGCAGTTTACTCCACCTCCCCCCTGAGCAGTTCTTC.

The rearrangement links TRBV7-2 to TRBJ1-1; D remains ambiguous. The V gene lost 1 base and the J gene lost 4 bases, with 10 bases spanning the gap. Germline assignment: CDR1 SGHTA and CDR2 FQGNSA. The CDR3 consists of 14 residues. The DNA for the CDR3 is TGTGCCAGCAGCTTAGATCCCCGAGGCACTGAAGCTTTCTTT. This encodes CASSLDPRGTEAFF.

On this clone: The sample contains more than one DNA sequence encoding this CDR3. V and J are TRBV7-8 and TRBJ1-4; no firm D call. This CDR3 contains 12 residues. V lost 3 bases, J lost 8 bases, and 7 bases lay in between. Per germline, CDR1 SGHVS and CDR2 FQNEAQ. CDR3 sequence (DNA): TGTGCCAGCAGCTTCTCAGGAGAAAAACTGTTTTTT. Residues: CASSFSGEKLFF.

V usage is TRBV28 and J usage is TRBJ1-5, with 9 bases matching TRBD1. The CDR3 is 15 residues long. The ends lost 7 bases at V and 5 bases at J; junction bases unmatched: 9. Germline V gives CDR1 MDHEN, CDR2 SYDVKM. CDR3 DNA sequence: TGTGCCAGCAACCCTAGGGGGACAGGGCATCAGCCCCAGCATTTT. Amino acid sequence: CASNPRGTGHQPQHF.

The chain employs TRBV29-1 and TRBJ2-7; D is perhaps TRBD1 or TRBD2 (5 bases each). The germline V gene encodes CDR1 SQVTM and CDR2 ANQGSEA. V was cut by 4 bases and J by 6 bases, with 19 bases left in between. There are 14 residues in the CDR3. CDR3 sequence: CSVVGRGADSEQYF. Written as DNA, the CDR3 is TGCAGCGTTGTAGGGCGAGGGGCGGATTCCGAGCAGTACTTC.

The chain combines TRBV6-1 with TRBJ1-1; D is possibly TRBD1 (6 bases). The germline V and J ends were trimmed by 6 bases and 4 bases, with 15 bases remaining between them. The CDR3 is 14 residues long. CDR1 is MNHNS and CDR2 is SASEGT in the germline V gene. The CDR3: CASRGGGWGTEAFF. The CDR3, as DNA: TGTGCCAGCAGGGGAGGGGGATGGGGCACTGAAGCTTTCTTT.

The chain links TRBV11-2 to TRBJ2-1; no definite D call. Germline V gene data show CDR1 as SGHAT and CDR2 as FQNNGV. The CDR3 has 15 residues. V lost 4 bases and J 6 bases, leaving 16 bases between the germline ends. For the CDR3, the DNA is TGTGCCAGCAGCTCCCGTGGCGTTTGGGGCAATGAGCAGTTCTTC. This gives the protein CASSSRGVWGNEQFF. The variable domain in full, with the rest retrieved from reference TRBV11-2 and TRBJ2-1, is EAGVAQSPRYKIIEKRQSVAFWCNPISGHATLYWYQQILGQGPKLLIQFQNNGVVDDSQLPKDRFSAERLKGVDSTLKIQPAKLEDSAVYLCASSSRGVWGNEQFFGPGTRLTVL.

In this sample, this clone turned up once. The rearrangement joins TRBV30 to TRBJ2-5; D ambiguous. CDR1 GTSNPN and CDR2 SVGIG come from the germline V gene (reference sequence). V lost 0 bases to trimming and J lost 5 bases, with 10 bases between them. The CDR3 contains 13 residues. CDR3 in DNA: TGTGCCTGGAGTGTGGCCATAGGGGAGACCCAGTACTTC. It yields the protein CAWSVAIGETQYF.

The V call is TRBV7-9, the J call TRBJ2-1; TRBD2 aligns across 7 bases. J was trimmed by 4 bases and V by 3 bases; bases with no gene match: 6. The CDR3 covers 15 residues. The germline CDR1 and CDR2 sequences are SEHNR and FQNEAQ (reference sequence). As DNA, the CDR3 is TGTGCCAGCAGCTTCGCTTCTAGCGGATACAATGAGCAGTTCTTC. Its translation is CASSFASSGYNEQFF.

The chain links TRBV6-1 to TRBJ2-4; maybe TRBD2 (6 bases). Germline assignment: CDR1 MNHNS and CDR2 SASEGT. The CDR3 length is 16 residues. Deletions cut 3 bases from V and 0 bases from J, with 12 bases between. The CDR3 here is CASSDWTKEAKNIQYF. In DNA, the CDR3 is TGTGCCAGCAGTGACTGGACTAAAGAAGCCAAAAACATTCAGTACTTC.

Concerning this clone: At one end the junction does not follow the germline gene, possibly because of a read error. The chain carries TRBV29-1 and TRBJ2-3; 9 positions agree with TRBD2. The CDR3 consists of 15 residues. CDR1 SQVTM and CDR2 ANQGSEA come from the germline V gene. This CDR3 reads CSVEWLAGSRDTQYF. The CDR3 DNA follows: TGCAGCGTTGAGTGGCTAGCGGGAAGCAGAGATACGCAGTATTTT.

This chain links TRBV7-9 with TRBJ2-7, with D possibly matching TRBD2 (5 bases). Trimming shortened V by 2 bases and J by 3 bases, and 14 bases separated the two germline ends. This CDR3 is 15 amino acids long. The germline gives CDR1 SEHNR, CDR2 FQNEAQ (reference sequence). The CDR3 protein is CASSLYRVGLYEQYF. The DNA of the CDR3 is TGTGCCAGCAGCTTATACCGTGTCGGACTCTACGAGCAGTACTTC.

This chain joins TRBV28 and TRBJ1-5; TRBD1 is a possible D gene (5 bases). V dropped 7 bases and J dropped 5 bases, with 21 bases sitting between them. This CDR3 has 16 residues. CDR1 and CDR2 (germline): MDHEN, SYDVKM. CDR3 DNA: TGTGCCAGCACCCCGAGAGGGGAGGGTGGCTATCAGCCCCAGCATTTT. Translating gives CASTPRGEGGYQPQHF.

This chain links TRBV5-1 with TRBJ1-1; 7 nucleotides match TRBD1. The CDR3 has 15 amino acids. Germline CDR1 is SGHRS and CDR2 is YFSETQ. The V gene end was trimmed by 4 bases and the J gene end by 3 bases; junction bases not matched to a gene: 9. CDR3 loop: CASSGRGLGDTEAFF. For the CDR3, the DNA is TGCGCCAGCAGCGGTAGGGGGCTTGGGGACACTGAAGCTTTCTTT.

The CDR3 region has the DNA TGTGCCTGGGGGAAGGGACTACCCGCGGAGACCCAGTACTTC. It is translated as CAWGKGLPAETQYF. The chain joins TRBV30 to TRBJ2-5; 7 positions agree with TRBD2. Per the germline V gene, CDR1 is GTSNPN and CDR2 is SVGIG (reference sequence). After removal of 5 bases from V and 5 bases from J, the junction contained 11 bases not matched to a gene. The CDR3 extends over 14 amino acids.

The rearrangement uses TRBV21-1 and TRBJ2-7; the DNA was not compared with TRBD2, the D call given in the table. TRBV21-1 constitutes a pseudogene. CDR3 length: 19 amino acids. This CDR3 reads CASSYPTRGTSPRACEQYF. CDR3 bases: TGTGCCAGCAGCTATCCGACCCGAGGGACTTCCCCAAGGGCCTGCGAGCAGTACTTC.

The chain recombines TRBV19 with TRBJ2-1; 9 nucleotides align to TRBD1. The CDR3 loop spans 16 amino acids. The V gene's germline CDR1 is LNHDA and CDR2 SQIVND (reference sequence). The trim removed 7 bases at V and 1 base at J, leaving 8 bases unmatched. The CDR3 loop reads CASTLQGAKSYNEQFF. The CDR3 DNA reads TGTGCCAGTACCCTACAGGGGGCAAAATCCTACAATGAGCAGTTCTTC.